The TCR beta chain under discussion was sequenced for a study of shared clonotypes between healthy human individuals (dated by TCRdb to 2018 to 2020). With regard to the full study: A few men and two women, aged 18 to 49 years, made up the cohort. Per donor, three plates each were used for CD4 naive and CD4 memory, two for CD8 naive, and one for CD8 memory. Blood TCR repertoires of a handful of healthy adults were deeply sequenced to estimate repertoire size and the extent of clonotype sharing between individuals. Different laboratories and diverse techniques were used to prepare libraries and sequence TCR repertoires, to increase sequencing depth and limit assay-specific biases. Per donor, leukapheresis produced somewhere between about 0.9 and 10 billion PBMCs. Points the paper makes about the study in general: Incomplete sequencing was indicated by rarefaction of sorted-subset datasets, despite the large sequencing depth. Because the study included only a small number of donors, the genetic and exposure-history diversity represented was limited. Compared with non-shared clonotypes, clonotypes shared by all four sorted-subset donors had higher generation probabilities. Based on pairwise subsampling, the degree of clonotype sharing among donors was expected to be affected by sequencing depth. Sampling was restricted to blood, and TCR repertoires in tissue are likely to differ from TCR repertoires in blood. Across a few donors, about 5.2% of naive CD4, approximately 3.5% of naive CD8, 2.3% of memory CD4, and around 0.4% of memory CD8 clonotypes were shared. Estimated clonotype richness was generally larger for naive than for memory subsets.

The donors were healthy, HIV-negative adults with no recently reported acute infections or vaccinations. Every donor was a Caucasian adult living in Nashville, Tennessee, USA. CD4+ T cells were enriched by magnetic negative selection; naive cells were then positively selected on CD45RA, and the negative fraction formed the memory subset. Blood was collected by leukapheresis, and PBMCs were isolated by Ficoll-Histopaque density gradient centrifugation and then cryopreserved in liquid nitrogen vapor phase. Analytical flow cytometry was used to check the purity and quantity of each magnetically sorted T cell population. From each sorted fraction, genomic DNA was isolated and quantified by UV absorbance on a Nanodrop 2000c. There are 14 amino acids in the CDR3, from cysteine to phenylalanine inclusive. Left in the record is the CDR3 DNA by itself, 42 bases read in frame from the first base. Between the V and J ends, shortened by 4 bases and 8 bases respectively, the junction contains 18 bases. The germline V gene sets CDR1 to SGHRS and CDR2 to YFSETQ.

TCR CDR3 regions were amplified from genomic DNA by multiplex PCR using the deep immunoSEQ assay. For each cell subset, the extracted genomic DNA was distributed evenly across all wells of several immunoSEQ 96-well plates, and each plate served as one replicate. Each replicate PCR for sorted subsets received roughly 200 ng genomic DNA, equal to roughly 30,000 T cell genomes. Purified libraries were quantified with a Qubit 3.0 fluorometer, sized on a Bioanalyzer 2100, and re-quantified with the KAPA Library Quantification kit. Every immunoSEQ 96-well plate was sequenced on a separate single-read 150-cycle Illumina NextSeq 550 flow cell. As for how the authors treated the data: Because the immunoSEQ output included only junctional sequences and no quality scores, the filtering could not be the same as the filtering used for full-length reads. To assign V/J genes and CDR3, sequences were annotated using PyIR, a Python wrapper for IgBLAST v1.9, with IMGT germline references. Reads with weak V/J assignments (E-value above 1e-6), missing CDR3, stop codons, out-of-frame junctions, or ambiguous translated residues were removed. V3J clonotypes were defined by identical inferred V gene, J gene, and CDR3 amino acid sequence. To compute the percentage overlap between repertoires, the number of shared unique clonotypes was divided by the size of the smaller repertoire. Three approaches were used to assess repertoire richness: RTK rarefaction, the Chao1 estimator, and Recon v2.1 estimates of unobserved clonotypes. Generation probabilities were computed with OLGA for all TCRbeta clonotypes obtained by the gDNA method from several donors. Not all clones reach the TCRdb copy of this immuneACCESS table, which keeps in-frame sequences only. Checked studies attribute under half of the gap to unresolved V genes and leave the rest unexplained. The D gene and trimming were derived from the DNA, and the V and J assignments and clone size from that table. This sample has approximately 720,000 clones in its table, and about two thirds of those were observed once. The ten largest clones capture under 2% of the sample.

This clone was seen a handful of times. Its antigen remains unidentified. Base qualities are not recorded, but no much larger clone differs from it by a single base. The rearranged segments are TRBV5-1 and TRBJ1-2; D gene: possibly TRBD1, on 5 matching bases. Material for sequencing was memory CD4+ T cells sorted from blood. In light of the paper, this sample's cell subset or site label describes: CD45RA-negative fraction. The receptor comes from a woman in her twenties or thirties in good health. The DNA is TGCGCCAGCAGCGCAGGGACCGCAGATGGAGGCTACACCTTC. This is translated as CASSAGTADGGYTF.